This is a list of T cell receptor beta chains from one sample in a study of blood T cells in healthy people across ages. TCRdb itself ran the 5' RACE reads through MiXCR, one entry per CDR3 protein. The sample has over 450,000 distinct CDR3 sequences; about 25% are singletons. These records were also assigned to another study, of T cells of mothers and their children.

Sequencing input: blood. The receptor source for this set is a boy aged 5-17 years in good health. The CDR3 runs from the conserved cysteine through the conserved F or W. Each record gives: D gene, J gene, clone size, V gene, CDR3 DNA, CDR3 protein. A D gene is named only where the DNA matches it firmly. The size field is filled for only some rows; it gives once, few, many or a size class.

D gene: -; J gene: TRBJ1-3; clone size: -; V gene: TRBV3-1; CDR3 DNA: TGTGCCAGCAGCCAAGAACGGGCACAGTCGGGAAACACCATATATTTT; CDR3 protein: CASSQERAQSGNTIYF
D gene: -; J gene: TRBJ1-3; clone size: -; V gene: TRBV11-1; CDR3 DNA: TGTGCCAGCAGCGGTCGGGGAGAGCCTGGAAACACCATATATTTT; CDR3 protein: CASSGRGEPGNTIYF
D gene: -; J gene: TRBJ1-6; clone size: -; V gene: TRBV7-2; CDR3 DNA: TGTGCCAGCAGCACAATCGCATCGGGATTTTATAATTCACCCCTCCACTTT; CDR3 protein: CASSTIASGFYNSPLHF
D gene: TRBD1; J gene: TRBJ1-1; clone size: few; V gene: TRBV12-3/TRBV12-4; CDR3 DNA: TGTGCCAGCAGTCCACGAACAGGGGGCGCGACTGAAGCTTTCTTT; CDR3 protein: CASSPRTGGATEAFF
D gene: TRBD1; J gene: TRBJ2-4; clone size: many; V gene: TRBV14; CDR3 DNA: TGTGCCAGCAGCCAAGAAGGGACAGGGTACATTCAGTACTTC; CDR3 protein: CASSQEGTGYIQYF
D gene: -; J gene: TRBJ2-7; clone size: -; V gene: TRBV20-1; CDR3 DNA: TGCAGTGCTAGACCCCCGGTTTCCTACGAGCAGTACTTC; CDR3 protein: CSARPPVSYEQYF
D gene: -; J gene: TRBJ1-4; clone size: -; V gene: TRBV28; CDR3 DNA: TGTGCCGGCAGCTCCCCCGCGACACGGGGGATTTTT; CDR3 protein: CAGSSPATRGIF
D gene: TRBD2; J gene: TRBJ2-1; clone size: many; V gene: TRBV20-1; CDR3 DNA: TGCAGTGCTCGACTAGCGGGGTACAATGAGCAGTTCTTC; CDR3 protein: CSARLAGYNEQFF
D gene: TRBD1; J gene: TRBJ1-2; clone size: -; V gene: TRBV12-5; CDR3 DNA: TGTGCTAGTGGTTTGGGGCAGGGGGCGATCTATGGCTACACCTTC; CDR3 protein: CASGLGQGAIYGYTF
D gene: -; J gene: TRBJ2-7; clone size: -; V gene: TRBV27; CDR3 DNA: TGTGCCAGCAGTTTATCGGGGGACGGCTACTACGAGCAGTACTTC; CDR3 protein: CASSLSGDGYYEQYF
D gene: -; J gene: TRBJ2-5; clone size: few; V gene: TRBV6-2/TRBV6-3; CDR3 DNA: TGTGCCAGCACGACGGGGGCTACCGAAGAGACCCAGTACTTC; CDR3 protein: CASTTGATEETQYF
D gene: -; J gene: TRBJ2-5; clone size: many; V gene: TRBV7-2; CDR3 DNA: TGTGCCAGCAGCTTAGCCGGGCGGGAGACCCAGTACTTC; CDR3 protein: CASSLAGRETQYF
D gene: -; J gene: TRBJ2-1; clone size: few; V gene: TRBV5-1; CDR3 DNA: TGCGCCAGCAGTAATAGCGGACGCTACAATGAGCAGTTCTTC; CDR3 protein: CASSNSGRYNEQFF
D gene: TRBD1; J gene: TRBJ2-1; clone size: few; V gene: TRBV29-1; CDR3 DNA: TGCAGCGCCGGGACAGGGGGCTCCTACAATGAGCAGTTCTTC; CDR3 protein: CSAGTGGSYNEQFF
D gene: -; J gene: TRBJ1-1; clone size: -; V gene: TRBV18; CDR3 DNA: TGTGCCAGCTCAGGGGTGGGCACTGAAGCTTTCTTT; CDR3 protein: CASSGVGTEAFF
D gene: TRBD2; J gene: TRBJ2-5; clone size: many; V gene: TRBV6-5; CDR3 DNA: TGTGCCAGCAGTTACTCGACTAGCGGGAGAGGAGAGACCCAGTACTTC; CDR3 protein: CASSYSTSGRGETQYF
D gene: -; J gene: TRBJ2-7; clone size: few; V gene: TRBV7-2; CDR3 DNA: TGTGCCAGCAGCTCGGGACTCCTACCCTACGAGCAGTACTTC; CDR3 protein: CASSSGLLPYEQYF
D gene: -; J gene: TRBJ1-1; clone size: -; V gene: TRBV29-1; CDR3 DNA: TGCAGCGTTTCCAGGATCGTGAACACTGAAGCTTTCTTT; CDR3 protein: CSVSRIVNTEAFF
D gene: -; J gene: TRBJ2-5; clone size: many; V gene: TRBV7-3; CDR3 DNA: TGTGCCAGCAGTTCCGAGGGCCTTCCAAGGGAGACCCAGTACTTC; CDR3 protein: CASSSEGLPRETQYF
D gene: TRBD2; J gene: TRBJ2-4; clone size: -; V gene: TRBV12-3/TRBV12-4; CDR3 DNA: TGTGCCAGCAGTTTACCTAGCGGACTAGCCAAAAACATTCAGTACTTC; CDR3 protein: CASSLPSGLAKNIQYF
D gene: -; J gene: TRBJ2-7; clone size: few; V gene: TRBV27; CDR3 DNA: TGTGCCAGCAGTTGGGGGAGTGGGGGGATACCCTACGAGCAGTACTTC; CDR3 protein: CASSWGSGGIPYEQYF
D gene: -; J gene: TRBJ2-7; clone size: -; V gene: TRBV21-1; CDR3 DNA: TGTGCCAGCAGCTTCTTCCTAGGGAACAGCTCCTACGAGCAGTACTTC; CDR3 protein: CASSFFLGNSSYEQYF
D gene: -; J gene: TRBJ2-5; clone size: -; V gene: TRBV18; CDR3 DNA: TGTGCCAGCTCACCATACGACAGGAAAGAGACCCAGTACTTC; CDR3 protein: CASSPYDRKETQYF
D gene: -; J gene: TRBJ2-5; clone size: -; V gene: TRBV6-5; CDR3 DNA: TGTGCCAGCAGTTACTCCGGCCTGCTGGGGGCCCAGTACTTC; CDR3 protein: CASSYSGLLGAQYF
D gene: -; J gene: TRBJ2-4; clone size: few; V gene: TRBV9; CDR3 DNA: TGTGCCAGCAGCGACCGAGGCGGCAAAAACATTCAGTACTTC; CDR3 protein: CASSDRGGKNIQYF
D gene: -; J gene: TRBJ2-2; clone size: -; V gene: TRBV5-1; CDR3 DNA: TGCGCCAGCAGCTGGGCCTCCGGGGAGCTGTTTTTT; CDR3 protein: CASSWASGELFF
D gene: TRBD2; J gene: TRBJ2-7; clone size: -; V gene: TRBV6-1; CDR3 DNA: TGTGCCAGCAGTGCGAAAAGACTAGCGGGGCCCGACGAGCAGTACTTC; CDR3 protein: CASSAKRLAGPDEQYF
D gene: -; J gene: TRBJ2-2; clone size: -; V gene: TRBV9; CDR3 DNA: TGTGCCAGCAGCGCAACAGGGAGTATGGCCGGGGAGCTGTTTTTT; CDR3 protein: CASSATGSMAGELFF
D gene: -; J gene: TRBJ2-7; clone size: -; V gene: TRBV20-1; CDR3 DNA: TGCAGTGCCCCGGGGGACTCCCTAAGCTCCTACGAGCAGTACTTC; CDR3 protein: CSAPGDSLSSYEQYF
D gene: TRBD1; J gene: TRBJ2-5; clone size: -; V gene: TRBV27; CDR3 DNA: TGTGCCAGCAGTTCCTCTTCGGGACAGGGGTTCCTGACCCAGTACTTC; CDR3 protein: CASSSSSGQGFLTQYF
D gene: -; J gene: TRBJ1-2; clone size: -; V gene: TRBV28; CDR3 DNA: TGTGCCAGCAGACCCGAGGGCGGTAACTATGGCTACACCTTC; CDR3 protein: CASRPEGGNYGYTF
D gene: TRBD2; J gene: TRBJ2-5; clone size: -; V gene: TRBV28; CDR3 DNA: TGTGCCAGCAGGGGAGGGTTTGCCGAGACCCAGTACTTC; CDR3 protein: CASRGGFAETQYF
D gene: TRBD2; J gene: TRBJ2-7; clone size: -; V gene: TRBV20-1; CDR3 DNA: TGCAGTGCTAGAGATCGTTTTAGCGGGAGCTACGAGCAGTACTTC; CDR3 protein: CSARDRFSGSYEQYF
D gene: TRBD1; J gene: TRBJ1-4; clone size: -; V gene: TRBV27; CDR3 DNA: TGTGCCAGCAGCCGACAGGGGGTTTGGGAAAAACTGTTTTTT; CDR3 protein: CASSRQGVWEKLFF
D gene: TRBD2; J gene: TRBJ2-7; clone size: -; V gene: TRBV7-2; CDR3 DNA: TGTGCCAGCAGCTATTTTGGGAGGGGCTACGAGCAGTACTTC; CDR3 protein: CASSYFGRGYEQYF
D gene: TRBD2; J gene: TRBJ2-1; clone size: -; V gene: TRBV3-1; CDR3 DNA: TGTGCCAGCAGCCAAGAACTAGCGGGGGGCCATGAGCAGTTCTTC; CDR3 protein: CASSQELAGGHEQFF
D gene: -; J gene: TRBJ1-5; clone size: -; V gene: TRBV4-1; CDR3 DNA: TGCGCCAGCAGCCAACTTGGGGGGGGGAGCAATCAGCCCCAGCATTTT; CDR3 protein: CASSQLGGGSNQPQHF
D gene: TRBD1; J gene: TRBJ1-2; clone size: -; V gene: TRBV27; CDR3 DNA: TGTGCCAGTAGCAACAGGGGGCGAGGCGGCTACACCTTC; CDR3 protein: CASSNRGRGGYTF
D gene: -; J gene: TRBJ2-7; clone size: few; V gene: TRBV4-1; CDR3 DNA: TGCGCCAGCAGCCAAGGTCGCGGGGACTTCTACGAGCAGTACTTC; CDR3 protein: CASSQGRGDFYEQYF
D gene: -; J gene: TRBJ1-2; clone size: few; V gene: TRBV28; CDR3 DNA: TGTGCCAACAGTTTATCTGAGGTCACGGATGGCTACACCTTC; CDR3 protein: CANSLSEVTDGYTF
D gene: -; J gene: TRBJ2-7; clone size: -; V gene: TRBV4-3; CDR3 DNA: TGCGCCAGCAGCCGAGAGAGGACGGTATCCTACGAGCAGTACTTC; CDR3 protein: CASSRERTVSYEQYF
D gene: TRBD2; J gene: TRBJ2-1; clone size: few; V gene: TRBV27; CDR3 DNA: TGTGCCAGCAGTTGGTCTAGCGGGGCCTCCAGCAGGTTCTTC; CDR3 protein: CASSWSSGASSRFF
D gene: -; J gene: TRBJ2-7; clone size: -; V gene: TRBV28; CDR3 DNA: TGTGCCAGCAGTCCCACCTGGGAAATTGGCGAGCAGTACTTC; CDR3 protein: CASSPTWEIGEQYF
D gene: TRBD2; J gene: TRBJ2-1; clone size: few; V gene: TRBV4-3; CDR3 DNA: TGCGCCAGCAGCCAATTCGGGCTAGCGGGAGGGGTTGAGCAGTTCTTC; CDR3 protein: CASSQFGLAGGVEQFF
D gene: -; J gene: TRBJ2-5; clone size: -; V gene: TRBV7-9; CDR3 DNA: TGTGCCAGCAGCTTAGGTCTAGCCAAAGAGACCCAGTACTTC; CDR3 protein: CASSLGLAKETQYF
D gene: -; J gene: TRBJ2-7; clone size: many; V gene: TRBV27; CDR3 DNA: TGTGCCAGCAGTTTATTCCAGGAAACCTACGAGCAGTACTTC; CDR3 protein: CASSLFQETYEQYF
D gene: TRBD2; J gene: TRBJ2-5; clone size: -; V gene: TRBV6-4; CDR3 DNA: TGTGCCAGCAGTGCCCGTGCGGGGGGAGAGACCCAGTACTTC; CDR3 protein: CASSARAGGETQYF
D gene: -; J gene: TRBJ1-2; clone size: -; V gene: TRBV6-2/TRBV6-3; CDR3 DNA: TGTGCCAGCAGATCGCATGACAGTGACTATGGCTACACCTTC; CDR3 protein: CASRSHDSDYGYTF
D gene: TRBD1; J gene: TRBJ1-4; clone size: -; V gene: TRBV25-1; CDR3 DNA: TGTGCCAGCAGTGAATCGGGGACAGGATATGAAAAACTGTTTTTT; CDR3 protein: CASSESGTGYEKLFF
D gene: -; J gene: TRBJ1-2; clone size: few; V gene: TRBV12-3/TRBV12-4; CDR3 DNA: TGTGCCAGCAGTTCCCAAACCTATGGCTACACCTTC; CDR3 protein: CASSSQTYGYTF
D gene: TRBD1; J gene: TRBJ2-5; clone size: few; V gene: TRBV6-5; CDR3 DNA: TGTGCCAGCAGTTACCGGGACAGTGGGGGCCAAGAGACCCAGTACTTC; CDR3 protein: CASSYRDSGGQETQYF
D gene: -; J gene: TRBJ1-5; clone size: -; V gene: TRBV20-1; CDR3 DNA: TGCAGTGCCAGTGGCGCAGTCAGCAATCAGCCCCAGCATTTT; CDR3 protein: CSASGAVSNQPQHF
D gene: -; J gene: TRBJ2-1; clone size: -; V gene: TRBV20-1; CDR3 DNA: TGCAGTGCTACACCTCTGGCGGGGACGCGGGGTGAGCAGTTCTTC; CDR3 protein: CSATPLAGTRGEQFF
D gene: TRBD1; J gene: TRBJ2-7; clone size: few; V gene: TRBV18; CDR3 DNA: TGTGCCAGCTCACCGCTTCCGGGACAGAGACTCTACGAGCAGTACTTC; CDR3 protein: CASSPLPGQRLYEQYF
D gene: -; J gene: TRBJ1-5; clone size: few; V gene: TRBV6-5; CDR3 DNA: TGTGTCAGCAGTAAAAATAGCAATCAGCCCCAGCATTTT; CDR3 protein: CVSSKNSNQPQHF